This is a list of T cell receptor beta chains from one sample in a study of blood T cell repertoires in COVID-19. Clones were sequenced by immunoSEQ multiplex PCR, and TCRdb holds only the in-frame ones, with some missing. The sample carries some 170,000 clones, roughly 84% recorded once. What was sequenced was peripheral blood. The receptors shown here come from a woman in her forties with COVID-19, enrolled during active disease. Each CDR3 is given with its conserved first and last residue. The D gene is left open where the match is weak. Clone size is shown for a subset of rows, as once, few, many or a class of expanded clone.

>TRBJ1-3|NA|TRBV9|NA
TGTGCCAGCAGCGTGACAGTGGCTGGAAACACCATATATTTT
CASSVTVAGNTIYF
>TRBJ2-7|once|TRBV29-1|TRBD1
TGCAGCGCCGTGGGGACAGGGGCGGGCTACGAGCAGTACTTC
CSAVGTGAGYEQYF
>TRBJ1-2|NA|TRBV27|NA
TGTGCCAGCAGTTTAATCCCCCAGGATGGCTATGGCTACACCTTC
CASSLIPQDGYGYTF
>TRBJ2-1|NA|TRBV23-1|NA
TGCGCCAGCAGAAAGGGGTGGGATGGGGATGAGCAGTTCTTC
CASRKGWDGDEQFF
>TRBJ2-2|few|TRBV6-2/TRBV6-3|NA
TGTGCCAGCAGTTTACTGGAGGGTACCGGGGAGCTGTTTTTT
CASSLLEGTGELFF
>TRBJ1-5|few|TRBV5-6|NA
TGTGCCAGCAGCAAACAGGATAGCAATCAGCCCCAGCATTTT
CASSKQDSNQPQHF
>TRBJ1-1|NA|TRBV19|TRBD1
TGTGCCAGTAGTGTCTACAGGGGGACCACTGAAGCTTTCTTT
CASSVYRGTTEAFF
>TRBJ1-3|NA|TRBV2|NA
TGTGCCAGTCGACTGGAAGTTACTGGAAACACCATATATTTT
CASRLEVTGNTIYF
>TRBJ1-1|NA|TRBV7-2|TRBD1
TGTGCCAGCAGCATAATGGGACAGAAGAACACTGAAGCTTTCTTT
CASSIMGQKNTEAFF
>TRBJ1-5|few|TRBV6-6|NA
TGTGCCAGCAGGCGATATTCATACGGACAGCCTGATCAGCCCCAGCATTTT
CASRRYSYGQPDQPQHF
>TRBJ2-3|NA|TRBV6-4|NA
TGTGCCAGCAGTGACTCGGGGGGGGGCGGCACAGATACGCAGTATTTT
CASSDSGGGGTDTQYF
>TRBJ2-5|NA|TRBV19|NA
TGTGCCAGTAGCCGTCAAGAGGGCGCAGAGACCCAGTACTTC
CASSRQEGAETQYF
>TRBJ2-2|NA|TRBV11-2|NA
TGTGCCAGCAGCTTATCGACAGGTTACACCGGGGAGCTGTTTTTT
CASSLSTGYTGELFF
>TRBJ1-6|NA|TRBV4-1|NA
TGCGCCAGCAGCCCTTACAGGGACTATAATTCACCCCTCCACTTT
CASSPYRDYNSPLHF
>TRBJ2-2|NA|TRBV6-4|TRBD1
TGTGCCAGCAGCCCCGGGACAGGCGACACCGGGGAGCTGTTTTTT
CASSPGTGDTGELFF
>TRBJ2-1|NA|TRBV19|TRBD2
TGTGCCAGTAGTGTTACTAGCGGAGCCCTCAATGAGCAGTTCTTC
CASSVTSGALNEQFF
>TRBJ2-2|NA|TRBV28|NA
TGTGCCAGCAGTTTGTCGGGACAAGGTTTCACCGGGGAGCTGTTTTTT
CASSLSGQGFTGELFF
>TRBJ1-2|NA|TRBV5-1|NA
TGCGCCAGCAGAGGAGGGGAGGATGGCTACACCTTC
CASRGGEDGYTF
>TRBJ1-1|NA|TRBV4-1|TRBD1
TGCGCCAGCCGTATCCATGGACAGGGACTATCTGAAGCTTTCTTT
CASRIHGQGLSEAFF
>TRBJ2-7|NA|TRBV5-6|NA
TGTGCCAGCAGCTTGGCGGTCGAGCAGTACTTC
CASSLAVEQYF
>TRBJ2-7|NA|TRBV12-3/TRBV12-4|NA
TGTGCCAGCAGTCCGGTTTACTACGAGCAGTACTTC
CASSPVYYEQYF
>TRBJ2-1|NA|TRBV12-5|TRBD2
TGTGCTAGTGGTTATATGCTAGCGGGAGGACTCTCCCGGTGGCCCGACAATGAGCAGTTCTTC
CASGYMLAGGLSRWPDNEQFF
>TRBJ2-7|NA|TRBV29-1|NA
TGCAGCGTTGAATCCGGGGGGCACTACGAGCAGTACTTC
CSVESGGHYEQYF
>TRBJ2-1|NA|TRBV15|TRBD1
TGTGCCACCAGCAGAGGAAGGGGGCCCGAGCAGTTCTTC
CATSRGRGPEQFF
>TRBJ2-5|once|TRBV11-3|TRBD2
TGTGCCAGCAGCTCCGGGGGGCTAGCGGGTGGGGAGACCCAGTACTTC
CASSSGGLAGGETQYF
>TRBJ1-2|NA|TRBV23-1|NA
TGCGCCAGCAGTCCGCGGGACTTTTTGGACTATGGCTACACCTTC
CASSPRDFLDYGYTF
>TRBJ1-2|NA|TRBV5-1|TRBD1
TGCGCCAGCAGGCCCGGACAGGGGAACTATGGCTACACCTTC
CASRPGQGNYGYTF
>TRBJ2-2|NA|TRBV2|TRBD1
TGTGCCAGCACCGGGACAGAGAACACCGGGGAGCTGTTTTTT
CASTGTENTGELFF
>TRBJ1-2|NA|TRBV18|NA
TGTGCCAGCTCATCCGAGTATGGCTACACCTTC
CASSSEYGYTF
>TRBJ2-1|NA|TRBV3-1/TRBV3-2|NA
TGTGCCAGCAACCCAACGGGGGTAGGGAATGAGCAGTTCTTC
CASNPTGVGNEQFF
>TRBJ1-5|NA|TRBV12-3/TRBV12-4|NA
TGTGCCACCAGCGGAGATCAGCCCCAGCATTTT
CATSGDQPQHF
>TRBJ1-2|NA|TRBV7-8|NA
TGTGCCAGCAGCCCGCGGACAGCCGGCTACACCTTC
CASSPRTAGYTF
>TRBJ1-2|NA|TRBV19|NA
TGTGCCAGTAGCCCTAGTAAGCATGGCTACACCTTC
CASSPSKHGYTF
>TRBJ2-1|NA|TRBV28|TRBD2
TGTGCCAGCAGTCTTCCGACTAGCAAGCAGTTCTTC
CASSLPTSKQFF
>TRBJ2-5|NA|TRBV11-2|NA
TGTGCCAGCAGCTTAGGGGCGGGATACCAAGAGACCCAGTACTTC
CASSLGAGYQETQYF
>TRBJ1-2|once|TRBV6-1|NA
TGTGCCAGCAGTGAAATCCCGTCCTGGGAGACCTATCGCCCCGGGGATGGCTACACCTTC
CASSEIPSWETYRPGDGYTF
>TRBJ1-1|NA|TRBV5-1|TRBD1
TGCGCCAGCAGCTTTCCGGGACAGGGTGGGACTGAAGCTTTCTTT
CASSFPGQGGTEAFF
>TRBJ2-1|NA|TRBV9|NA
TGTGCCAGCAGCGTAGCCGGGGTTGAGCAGTTCTTC
CASSVAGVEQFF
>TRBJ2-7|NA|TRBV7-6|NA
TGTGCCAGCAGCTTAAATGGGGGCCTGAAGTCCTACGAGCAGTACTTC
CASSLNGGLKSYEQYF
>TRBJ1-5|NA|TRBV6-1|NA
TGTGCCAGCAGTGAAGCGCCGGGGATTCTAGGTCAGCCCCAGCATTTT
CASSEAPGILGQPQHF
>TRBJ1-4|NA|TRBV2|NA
TGTGCCAGCAGTGAAGGCCACGGTCTCGGGTCTAATGAAAAACTGTTTTTT
CASSEGHGLGSNEKLFF
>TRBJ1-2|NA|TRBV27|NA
TGTGCCAGCAGTTTAGGTTCCAGGCACTATGGCTACACCTTC
CASSLGSRHYGYTF
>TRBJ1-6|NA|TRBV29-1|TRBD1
TGCAGCGTTGAAGAGGACAGGGGATCACTCCACTTT
CSVEEDRGSLHF
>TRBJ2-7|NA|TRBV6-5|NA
TGTGCCAGCAGTCCTGACTTCTCCTACGAGCAGTACTTC
CASSPDFSYEQYF
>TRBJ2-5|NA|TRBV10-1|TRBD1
TGCGCCAGCAGTGCGGCAGGGGGCGGAAGCCAAGAGACCCAGTACTTC
CASSAAGGGSQETQYF
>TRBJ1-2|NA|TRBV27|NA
TGTGCCAGCAGTAACTCCTATGGCTACACCTTC
CASSNSYGYTF
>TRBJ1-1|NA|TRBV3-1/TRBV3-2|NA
TGTGCCAGCCATCGGGGGAGTGGAACTGAAGCTTTCTTT
CASHRGSGTEAFF
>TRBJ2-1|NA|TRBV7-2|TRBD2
TGTGCCAGCAGCACTAGCGTCAGCTCCTACAATGAGCAGTTCTTC
CASSTSVSSYNEQFF
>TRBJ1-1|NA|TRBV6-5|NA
TGTGCCAGCAGGCCGGGATGGGCCCCTGAAGCTTTCTTT
CASRPGWAPEAFF
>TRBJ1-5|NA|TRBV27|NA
TGTGCCAGCAGTCCGGGGGTGACCGGGTGGAGCAATCAGCCCCAGCATTTT
CASSPGVTGWSNQPQHF
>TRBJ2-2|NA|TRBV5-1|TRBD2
TGCGCCAGCAGCTCCCGTACTAGCGGGATTATTCCCGGGGAGCTGTTTTTT
CASSSRTSGIIPGELFF